Listed below are T cell receptor beta chains from one sample, sequenced in a study of T cells in Graves' hyperthyroidism and ophthalmopathy. TCRdb reprocessed the multiplex PCR reads via MiXCR and lists one record per CDR3 protein. The sample lists 600,000 or so distinct CDR3 sequences, 16% occurring once. Source material: blood. Every receptor here comes from a woman aged 25 to 39 with Graves' hyperthyroidism. Both conserved end residues are part of each CDR3. D genes are given only for firm matches. A clone size is listed for some rows: how often the clone was seen (once, few, many), or a class if it is expanded.

V gene	D gene	J gene	clone size	CDR3 protein	CDR3 DNA
TRBV9	.	TRBJ2-3	.	CASSVEWEPQDTQYF	TGTGCCAGCAGCGTAGAGTGGGAGCCCCAGGATACGCAGTATTTT
TRBV7-2	.	TRBJ2-7	.	CASSLDRTPHIRLDEQYF	TGTGCCAGCAGCTTAGATAGGACCCCTCATATACGTCTCGACGAGCAGTACTTC
TRBV27	.	TRBJ1-2	many	CASSLRASYGYTF	TGTGCCAGCAGTTTACGGGCAAGCTATGGCTACACCTTC
TRBV18	.	TRBJ1-3	.	CASSPGRGAVSGNTIYF	TGTGCCAGCTCACCCGGACGGGGCGCGGTCTCTGGAAACACCATATATTTT
TRBV11-2	.	TRBJ2-7	many	CASRASRGRAYEQYF	TGTGCCAGCAGGGCTTCTAGGGGCAGAGCTTACGAGCAGTACTTC
TRBV3-1	.	TRBJ2-2	many	CASSQDLTGELFF	TGTGCCAGCAGCCAGGATCTAACCGGGGAGCTGTTTTTT
TRBV6-5	.	TRBJ1-2	few	CASSYYSPRNYGYTF	TGTGCCAGCAGTTACTACTCGCCCCGTAACTATGGCTACACCTTC
TRBV12-3/TRBV12-4	TRBD1	TRBJ2-1	many	CASSPRRGNEQFF	TGTGCCAGCAGTCCTCGCAGGGGGAATGAGCAGTTCTTC
TRBV11-1	.	TRBJ1-6	many	CASSLEGVPNSPLHF	TGTGCCAGCAGCTTAGAAGGAGTACCCAATTCACCCCTCCACTTT
TRBV7-3	.	TRBJ2-1	.	CASSLTFVSGYLHNEQFF	TGTGCCAGCAGCTTAACGTTCGTTTCCGGGTATCTCCACAATGAGCAGTTCTTC
TRBV28	.	TRBJ2-7	many	CASSTYRRDEQYF	TGTGCCAGCAGTACCTACCGGCGGGACGAGCAGTACTTC
TRBV13	.	TRBJ1-1	few	CASSETGRTEAFF	TGTGCCAGCAGCGAGACAGGACGAACTGAAGCTTTCTTT
TRBV2	.	TRBJ2-4	.	CASTPQIAKNIQYF	TGTGCCAGCACCCCACAGATAGCCAAAAACATTCAGTACTTC
TRBV6-2/TRBV6-3	.	TRBJ2-7	many	CASSYSPGSYEQYF	TGTGCCAGCAGTTACTCCCCCGGGTCCTACGAGCAGTACTTC
TRBV9	.	TRBJ2-1	few	CASSVGEGSSYNEQFF	TGTGCCAGCAGCGTAGGTGAGGGGAGCTCCTACAATGAGCAGTTCTTC
TRBV19	.	TRBJ2-2	.	CASSIPKAQFTGELFF	TGTGCCAGTAGTATCCCAAAGGCTCAATTCACCGGGGAGCTGTTTTTT
TRBV3-1	TRBD1	TRBJ2-2	.	CASSLRTGTNTGELFF	TGTGCCAGCAGCCTCCGGACAGGGACAAACACCGGGGAGCTGTTTTTT
TRBV6-1	TRBD1	TRBJ1-6	few	CASSSEPGQVYNSPLHF	TGTGCCAGCAGTTCCGAACCGGGACAGGTCTATAATTCACCCCTCCACTTT
TRBV5-1	.	TRBJ1-1	many	CASSKTPQGNTEAFF	TGCGCCAGCAGCAAAACCCCCCAGGGGAACACTGAAGCTTTCTTT
TRBV11-1	.	TRBJ2-3	few	CASSRGTIVLPRDTQYF	TGTGCCAGCAGCCGCGGGACAATCGTATTGCCCCGAGATACGCAGTATTTT
TRBV19	.	TRBJ1-5	.	CAVRGLVGNQPQHF	TGTGCCGTCCGGGGGTTGGTCGGCAATCAGCCCCAGCATTTT
TRBV28	TRBD1	TRBJ2-7	many	CASSTRTGEGQYF	TGTGCCAGCAGTACCCGGACAGGGGAGGGGCAGTACTTC
TRBV24-1	TRBD2	TRBJ2-2	many	CATSDSGTSGSGAGELFF	TGTGCCACCAGTGATTCCGGGACTAGCGGGAGTGGTGCCGGGGAGCTGTTTTTT
TRBV2	.	TRBJ2-1	many	CASLRGVYNEQFF	TGTGCCAGCCTGCGCGGGGTATACAATGAGCAGTTCTTC